A selection of T cell receptor beta chains follows, all from one sample in a study of T cells expressing NK-cell markers. TCRdb reanalyzed the 5' RACE reads, giving one entry per CDR3 protein sequence and no DNA. There are 500,000 to 600,000 distinct CDR3 sequences in the sample, with approximately 3.6% held by the top ten. Sequenced sample: blood T cells: a sorted CD56 or NKG2C T cell subset, CD4+ or CD8+ T cells, or bulk PBMC T cells (not recorded which). All receptors derive from a man in his late teens or twenties in good health. The CDR3 runs from the conserved cysteine through the conserved F or W.

>TRBJ1-1|TRBV5-1
CASSLAWKQNTEAFF
>TRBJ2-7|TRBV11-2
CASSLEAGLHYEQYF
>TRBJ2-3|TRBV6-5
CASSYSNPGHPDTQYF
>TRBJ2-2|TRBV20-1
CSAPTPLIGWNTGELFF
>TRBJ2-7|TRBV12-3/TRBV12-4
CASSGRGRWEQYF
>TRBJ2-2|TRBV24-1
CATGTANTGELFF
>TRBJ2-2|TRBV10-1
CASTIGRGSGELFF
>TRBJ2-3|TRBV11-2
CASSTLPSGRVTDTQYF
>TRBJ2-2|TRBV6-5
CASKSETGAGELFF
>TRBJ2-2|TRBV7-2
CASSLGYTNTGELFF
>TRBJ2-1|TRBV4-2
CASSQDTGGVNEQFF
>TRBJ2-3|TRBV4-1
CASSQVADSTDTQYF
>TRBJ2-1|TRBV27
CASSSPWGQGIHEQFF
>TRBJ1-1|TRBV20-1
CSAAMTVLNTEAFF
>TRBJ2-2|TRBV7-9
CASSLVHRLNTGELFF
>TRBJ2-2|TRBV21-1
CASSRWDREGGELFF
>TRBJ2-5|TRBV3-1
CASSTGQPQVAQYF
>TRBJ2-5|TRBV18
CASSPRLAGEETQYF
>TRBJ2-3|TRBV29-1
CSVEDGLAADTQYF
>TRBJ2-1|TRBV20-1
CSHQTSGSFPEQFF
>TRBJ2-6|TRBV5-6
CASSQGQEDSGANVLTF
>TRBJ2-1|TRBV29-1
CSVGSRGPADEQFF
>TRBJ2-4|TRBV5-1
CASSLGVAGAKNIQYF
>TRBJ2-7|TRBV4-1
CASSQGRARTGYNEQYF
>TRBJ2-1|TRBV6-2/TRBV6-3
CASSYGLARIEQFF
>TRBJ1-1|TRBV29-1
CSVVSGTKNTEAFF
>TRBJ2-2|TRBV6-2/TRBV6-3
CASRREANTGELFF
>TRBJ2-1|TRBV18
CASSQLGTSEYNEQFF
>TRBJ2-2|TRBV27
CASSFRPPGLGTGELFF
>TRBJ2-1|TRBV5-6
CASSLVSGSPREQFF
>TRBJ2-7|TRBV12-3/TRBV12-4
CASRTLADPYEQYF
>TRBJ2-3|TRBV24-1
CATSDLREPDTQYF
>TRBJ2-1|TRBV30
CAWGGGRLADYYNEQFF
>TRBJ1-2|TRBV3-1
CASSKGVYGYTF
>TRBJ2-7|TRBV12-3/TRBV12-4
CASRDGTSDHYEQYF
>TRBJ2-1|TRBV10-3
CAISPELGNEQFF
>TRBJ2-2|TRBV15
CATSSLSANTGELFF
>TRBJ1-5|TRBV7-2
CASSLGPIDQPQHF
>TRBJ2-5|TRBV12-3/TRBV12-4
CASSLPDLAGGYMETQYF
>TRBJ2-1|TRBV5-1
CASSDGTTYNNEQFF
>TRBJ2-1|TRBV5-6
CASSLGSGVMFRDNEQFF
>TRBJ2-1|TRBV20-1
CSARDSTSWDEQFF
>TRBJ2-7|TRBV20-1
CSARSVRRSYEQYF
>TRBJ2-2|TRBV4-2
CASSQAPASGMIGELFF
>TRBJ2-7|TRBV6-5
CASSYSTGVRGLKQYF
>TRBJ1-1|TRBV10-3
CAITKGPQAEAFF
>TRBJ2-6|TRBV5-1
CASSLAWAGQTLRANVLTF
>TRBJ2-5|TRBV9
CASSVFPIAGETQYF
>TRBJ1-5|TRBV12-3/TRBV12-4
CASTVRGDQPQHF
>TRBJ1-4|TRBV5-6
CASSTRSASLQLFF
>TRBJ2-7|TRBV12-3/TRBV12-4
CASSSYRDRGNYEQYF
>TRBJ2-1|TRBV12-3/TRBV12-4
CASRSPPGRGVNEQFF